This TCR beta chain was retrieved from a study of brain T cells in children with intractable seizures. The time point: blood from clinic visit 5 months post-surgery; TSC patient then seizure free. Measured with immunoSEQ multiplex PCR; TCRdb has only the in-frame clones, and not every one. The sample gives about 340,000 clones, nearly 95% of which show up once; about 5.8% is in the top ten. V was pared by 6 bases and J by 4 bases, with 7 bases between. Germline values: CDR1 SNHLY, CDR2 FYNNEI. The CDR3 consists of 12 residues. The sequences come from peripheral blood, collected 4 to 5 months after surgery. This chain links TRBV2 with TRBJ2-1; D is possibly TRBD2 (6 bases). The source is a boy under three years old with tuberous sclerosis and intractable seizures. The CDR3 sequence is CASRGTYNEQFF. Here the CDR3 DNA reads TGTGCCAGCAGAGGGACTTACAATGAGCAGTTCTTC.